Following are 17 T cell receptor beta chains from one sample sequenced in a study of CD8 T cells in ankylosing spondylitis (dated 2017 in TCRdb). Their cognate antigens are unknown. Library preparation employed 5' RACE. Sequencing used an Illumina HiSeq 2500. Clones were called with MiXCR by TCRdb after fastp trimmed the public reads at Q25, and only in-frame beta chains were retained. Duplicate CDR3 protein sequences are folded into a single record with the most common DNA and genes. This sample gives roughly 470,000 distinct CDR3 sequences in total; 20% to 30% of them show up just once. Of the sample, 0.89% is held by the ten largest clones. Results the study describes overall, beyond this receptor: A TCR beta motif made up of eight or nine highly homologous amino acid variants appeared to be characteristic of blood from ankylosing spondylitis patients.

The sample was blood, either unsorted or a sorted T cell fraction (not recorded which). The receptors derive from a male donor with ankylosing spondylitis.

V and J are TRBV20-1 and TRBJ2-1, with a possible D match to TRBD2 (5 bases). The CDR3 covers 13 residues. CDR1 is DFQATT and CDR2 is SNEGSKA in the germline V gene (reference sequence). Trimming took off 4 bases at V and 8 bases at J, with 15 bases between the two ends. CDR3 sequence: CSAIKDLAHEQFF. The DNA of the CDR3 is TGCAGTGCTATAAAGGACCTAGCCCATGAGCAGTTCTTC.

In its sample, this clonotype was seen a few times. The gene calls are TRBV20-1 and TRBJ2-7; TRBD2 matches at 14 bases. The CDR3 sequence is 14 residues long. Germline V gene lookup returns CDR1 DFQATT and CDR2 SNEGSKA (reference sequence). Germline trimming cut 2 bases from V and 7 bases from J; bases unmatched to any gene: 4. CDR3 bases: TGCAGTGCTAGACAGACTAGCGGGAGGGAAGAGCAGTACTTC. Its protein is CSARQTSGREEQYF.

A single count supports this clonotype. The gene calls are TRBV7-2 and TRBJ2-3; no clear D. V was clipped by 2 bases and J by 2 bases, with 11 bases between them. In germline, CDR1 is SGHTA, CDR2 FQGNSA. This CDR3 contains 15 residues. CDR3 sequence (DNA): TGTGCCAGCAGCTTATCCCTCCGGCCCACAGATACGCAGTATTTT. This gives the protein CASSLSLRPTDTQYF.

The rearrangement joins TRBV19 to TRBJ2-1; 8 nucleotides line up with TRBD1. V lost 5 bases to trimming and J lost 3 bases; unmatched junction nucleotides: 3. Germline values: CDR1 LNHDA, CDR2 SQIVND (reference sequence). The CDR3 is made up of 14 amino acids. The CDR3 sequence: CASSSDRVYNEQFF. The CDR3 DNA reads as TGTGCCAGTAGTTCGGACAGGGTCTACAATGAGCAGTTCTTC. The whole variable domain, remainder taken from reference TRBV19 and TRBJ2-1, is DGGITQSPKYLFRKEGQNVTLSCEQNLNHDAMYWYRQDPGQGLRLIYYSQIVNDFQKGDIAEGYSVSREKKESFPLTVTSAQKNPTAFYLCASSSDRVYNEQFFGPGTRLTVL.

This clonotype was seen only a few times. This chain links TRBV3-1 with TRBJ1-6, with 9 nucleotides matching TRBD1. The V gene end was trimmed by 0 bases and the J gene end by 10 bases; junction bases not matched to a gene: 10. CDR3 size: 17 residues. The germline V gene has CDR1 LGHDT and CDR2 YNNKEL (reference sequence). The CDR3 DNA reads as TGTGCCAGCAGCCAAGATAAGAGACAGGGGGTAGAATCACCCCTCCACTTT. Its protein product is CASSQDKRQGVESPLHF.

The V call is TRBV21-1, the J call TRBJ2-2. TRBV21-1 is labeled a pseudogene. The CDR3 consists of 20 residues. This chain's CDR3 is CASSKYDLEGRTERTGELFF. In nucleotides, the CDR3 is TGTGCCAGCAGCAAATATGACCTAGAAGGAAGGACCGAGCGAACCGGGGAGCTGTTTTTT.

This clonotype was seen only a few times. V usage is TRBV12-3 or TRBV12-4 and J usage is TRBJ2-1; D unresolved. The CDR3 consists of 14 residues. V lost 1 base, J lost 7 bases, and 11 bases lay in between. The CDR3 is CASSLVDMTNEQFF. DNA of the CDR3: TGTGCCAGCAGTTTAGTCGACATGACGAATGAGCAGTTCTTC.

This clonotype appeared a few times. The rearrangement links TRBV20-1 to TRBJ1-2, with D unresolved. The CDR3 is 10 amino acids. The germline V gene encodes CDR1 DFQATT and CDR2 SNEGSKA (reference sequence). Trimming removed 7 bases at V and 3 bases at J, with 6 bases between. DNA of the CDR3: TGCAGTGTGGACCACTATGGCTACACCTTC. Translated: CSVDHYGYTF.

This chain connects TRBV5-8 to TRBJ1-4; weak D call: TRBD1 (5 bases). Trimming cost V 1 base and J 7 bases, with 20 bases left between them. The CDR3 loop spans 17 amino acids. Per germline, CDR1 SGHTS and CDR2 YDEGEE. The CDR3 DNA follows: TGTGCCAGCAGCTTGCACGTCTCGGGGACGGGAGGTGAAAAACTGTTTTTT. Its protein is CASSLHVSGTGGEKLFF.

This rearrangement joins TRBV20-1 to TRBJ2-2, with D maybe TRBD2 (6 bases). Germline V gene data show CDR1 as DFQATT and CDR2 as SNEGSKA (reference sequence). V lost 3 bases, J lost 5 bases, and 16 bases lay in between. The CDR3 length is 15 residues. The CDR3 nucleotides are TGCAGTGCTAGGCCCGGGTTCAGCGGGACCGGGGAGCTGTTTTTT. Encoded protein: CSARPGFSGTGELFF.

The chain joins TRBV12-3 or TRBV12-4 to TRBJ2-2, with D unresolved. The CDR3 consists of 14 residues. V was pared by 4 bases and J by 0 bases, with 6 bases between. CDR3 DNA sequence: TGTGCCAGCAGTTACCGAGCGAACACCGGGGAGCTGTTTTTT. This encodes CASSYRANTGELFF.

A few counts support this clonotype. The chain joins TRBV7-9 to TRBJ2-1, with TRBD2 as a possible D gene (6 bases). This CDR3 contains 17 residues. The germline V gene has CDR1 SEHNR and CDR2 FQNEAQ (reference sequence). Trimming shortened V by 5 bases and J by 4 bases, and 21 bases separated the two germline ends. The CDR3 DNA is TGTGCCAGCAGCCCCAGATGGGGAGGCAGACGGTACAATGAGCAGTTCTTC. Encoded protein: CASSPRWGGRRYNEQFF.

This clonotype is a singleton in its sample. The genes are TRBV10-2 and TRBJ2-7; TRBD2 aligns across 7 bases. Germline values: CDR1 WSHSY, CDR2 SAAADI. The CDR3 runs 16 residues. V was clipped by 3 bases and J by 0 bases; unmatched bases: 8. The CDR3 nucleotides read TGCGCCAGCAGTGACCCCCGACTAGCACCCTCCTACGAGCAGTACTTC. Encoded protein: CASSDPRLAPSYEQYF.

This clonotype was picked up many times. The chain has TRBV6-6 and TRBJ1-1; the match to TRBD1 covers 7 bases. Looked up from germline, CDR1 is MNHNY and CDR2 is SVGAGI (reference sequence). The V segment lost 6 bases and the J segment 5 bases; nucleotides outside the gene matches: 3. The CDR3 is made up of 12 amino acids. CDR3 residues: CASSSGGTEAFF. The DNA for the CDR3 is TGTGCCAGCAGCTCAGGGGGAACTGAAGCTTTCTTT.

The chain couples TRBV12-3 or TRBV12-4 to TRBJ1-2; D not resolved. This CDR3 has 14 residues. The germline V and J ends were trimmed by 1 base and 4 bases, with 10 bases remaining between them. Written as DNA, the CDR3 is TGTGCCAGCAGTTTAGGTGCGGCCGGCTATGGCTACACCTTC. This gives the protein CASSLGAAGYGYTF.

The chain joins TRBV29-1 to TRBJ2-5; no definite D call. In germline, CDR1 is SQVTM, CDR2 ANQGSEA. Trimming stripped 7 bases from V and 0 bases from J, with 6 bases between. This CDR3 has 11 residues. CDR3 DNA sequence: TGCAGCGCAAGTCACCAAGAGACCCAGTACTTC. Residues: CSASHQETQYF. Complete variable domain (other parts from reference TRBV29-1 and TRBJ2-5): SAVISQKPSRDICQRGTSLTIQCQVDSQVTMMFWYRQQPGQSLTLIATANQGSEATYESGFVIDKFPISRPNLTFSTLTVSNMSPEDSSIYLCSASHQETQYFGPGTRLLVL.

The J gene is TRBJ2-1, the V gene TRBV20-1; 7 nucleotides agree with TRBD2. Unmatched junction bases numbered 11, after V lost 6 bases and J lost 0 bases. CDR1 and CDR2 from the germline V gene are DFQATT and SNEGSKA (reference sequence). The CDR3 has 16 amino acids. This chain's CDR3 is CSAARDYLSSYNEQFF. The CDR3 region has the DNA TGCAGTGCAGCCCGGGACTACCTAAGCTCCTACAATGAGCAGTTCTTC.